The 27 T cell receptor beta chains below all came from one sample that was sequenced in a study of CD8+ T cells in alopecia areata. It was cDNA, reverse transcribed from extracted RNA, that served as the sequencing template. Profiling relied on immunoSEQ multiplex PCR, and the TCRdb table lists in-frame clones only, not all of them. The table records some 130,000 clones, about 49% of them present only once. The specimen was CD8+ T cells sorted from blood, collected at week 0. The receptors stem from a human donor with alopecia areata.

The gene calls are TRBV29-1 and TRBJ2-5; D gene ambiguous. The CDR3 has 11 amino acids. Looked up from germline, CDR1 is SQVTM and CDR2 is ANQGSEA. Deletions cut 4 bases from V and 5 bases from J, with 8 bases between. This CDR3 reads CSVGPLETQYF. CDR3 coding DNA: TGCAGCGTTGGTCCCCTGGAGACCCAGTACTTC.

This clone occurred a few times. V and J are TRBV4-3 and TRBJ2-7; 7 positions agree with TRBD2. The CDR3 loop spans 16 amino acids. The germline V gene encodes CDR1 LGHNA and CDR2 YSLEER. V lost 0 bases and J lost 0; bases outside the gene matches: 5. The CDR3 sequence is CASSQELGLLSYEQYF. The DNA for the CDR3 is TGCGCCAGCAGCCAAGAATTGGGACTACTCTCCTACGAGCAGTACTTC.

This clone came up a few times. V is TRBV2 and J is TRBJ2-1; D is ambiguous. Between the trimmed V and J ends, which lost 3 bases and 12 bases, there was a span of 3 bases. The CDR3 totals 9 residues. CDR1 is SNHLY, CDR2 FYNNEI, per germline. As DNA, the CDR3 is TGTGCCAGCAGTGACTCGCAGTTCTTC. Translated: CASSDSQFF.

This clone has only a few counts. V is TRBV4-2 and J is TRBJ1-2; D uncertain. The V end was cut by 1 base, the J end by 4 bases, with 13 bases between. CDR3 length equals 15 residues. CDR1 LGHNA and CDR2 YNFKEQ come from the germline V gene. The CDR3 is CASSQVGEAGYGYTF. CDR3 nucleotides: TGTGCCAGCAGCCAAGTCGGTGAGGCGGGCTATGGCTACACCTTC.

The gene calls are TRBV6-5 and TRBJ2-3; weak D call: TRBD2 (6 bases). Germline assignment: CDR1 MNHEY and CDR2 SVGAGI. This CDR3 is built from 16 residues. V was trimmed by 0 bases and J by 2 bases, leaving 12 bases between them. The CDR3 nucleotides are TGTGCCAGCAGTTACTCGGTCTGGAGGGCCACAGATACGCAGTATTTT. Its translation: CASSYSVWRATDTQYF.

The count of this clone is one. The J gene is TRBJ2-2, the V gene TRBV13; the D call may be TRBD1 or TRBD2 (5 bases each). The germline V gene has CDR1 PRHDT and CDR2 FYEKMQ (reference sequence). The CDR3 sequence is 16 residues long. V was clipped by 5 bases and J by 5 bases, with 18 bases between them. CDR3 DNA: TGTGCCAGCAGCCCCCTTGGTGAGGGACGGACCGGGGAGCTGTTTTTT. Amino acids: CASSPLGEGRTGELFF.

This clone has just a few counts. The chain recombines TRBV13 with TRBJ2-1; 11 bases agree with TRBD2. Germline assignment: CDR1 PRHDT and CDR2 FYEKMQ (reference sequence). The CDR3 is 14 residues long. V dropped 3 bases and J dropped 10; count of bases not matched to a gene: 5. CDR3 amino acids: CASSFSGGAGEQFF. The CDR3 DNA is TGTGCCAGCAGCTTTAGCGGGGGGGCAGGGGAGCAGTTCTTC.

This clone was seen more than once but under ten times. V is TRBV19 and J is TRBJ1-1, with D unclear. This CDR3 has 13 residues. The ends were cut back, 3 bases at V and 5 bases at J, with 10 bases in the middle. Germline V gene lookup returns CDR1 LNHDA and CDR2 SQIVND (reference sequence). CDR3 residues: CASSIVPGTEAFF. CDR3 bases: TGTGCCAGTAGTATTGTACCGGGGACTGAAGCTTTCTTT.

V and J are TRBV2 and TRBJ2-2; 11 bases are a match to TRBD2. This CDR3 is 18 amino acids long. Germline V gene lookup returns CDR1 SNHLY and CDR2 FYNNEI. The V gene end was trimmed by 4 bases and the J gene end by 2 bases; junction bases not matched to a gene: 9. The CDR3 is CASSVTITSGGNTGELFF. CDR3 coding DNA: TGTGCCAGCAGTGTTACCATAACTAGCGGGGGAAACACCGGGGAGCTGTTTTTT.

In the case of this clone: Mismatch with germline at one junction end may stem from a read error. The gene calls are TRBV29-1 and TRBJ1-1; no reliable D call. CDR3 size: 12 residues. Germline V gene lookup returns CDR1 SQVTM and CDR2 ANQGSEA. CDR3 in amino acids: CSVEERAHEAFF. The CDR3 region has the DNA TGCAGCGTCGAAGAAAGGGCCCATGAAGCTTTCTTT.

The table lists this clone with a few counts. V and J are TRBV7-9 and TRBJ2-1; D uncertain. Trimming removed 2 bases from V and 6 bases from J, with 5 bases in between. The CDR3 spans 12 residues. Germline loops: CDR1 SEHNR, CDR2 FQNEAQ (reference sequence). The CDR3 loop reads CASSLYGNEQFF. The CDR3, as DNA: TGTGCCAGCAGCTTATACGGCAATGAGCAGTTCTTC. Based on the CDR3 plus reference TRBV7-9 and TRBJ2-1, the full variable domain is DTGVSQNPRHKITKRGQNVTFRCDPISEHNRLYWYRQTLGQGPEFLTYFQNEAQLEKSRLLSDRFSAERPKGSFSTLEIQRTEQGDSAMYLCASSLYGNEQFFGPGTRLTVL.

With regard to this clone: The same CDR3 can be traced to other DNA sequences in this sample. The rearrangement links TRBV5-6 to TRBJ1-1, with 8 bases lining up with TRBD1. The germline V gene encodes CDR1 SGHDT and CDR2 YYEEEE. The CDR3 length is 14 residues. J lost 5 bases, V lost 0 bases, and 3 bases had no gene match. The CDR3 bases are TGTGCCAGCAGCTTGGGGACAGGGTTAACTGAAGCTTTCTTT. Its translation is CASSLGTGLTEAFF.

This clone was detected a few times. The V and J genes are TRBV27 and TRBJ2-1; TRBD1 might be the D (6 bases). The V gene's germline CDR1 is MNHEY and CDR2 SMNVEV (reference sequence). This CDR3 has 14 residues. Trimming cost V 5 bases and J 3 bases, with 11 bases left between them. CDR3 region: CASSIMDSYNEQFF. As DNA, the CDR3 is TGTGCCAGCAGTATTATGGACAGCTACAATGAGCAGTTCTTC.

This clone was seen a handful of times. The gene calls are TRBV4-1 and TRBJ2-2, with TRBD1 matching 9 bases. This CDR3 region has 16 residues. The V segment lost 4 bases and the J segment 1 base; nucleotides outside the gene matches: 4. Germline lookup yields CDR1 MGHRA and CDR2 YSYEKL. CDR3 DNA sequence: TGCGCCAGCAGCCCCCGGACAGGGGAGAACACCGGGGAGCTGTTTTTT. It encodes CASSPRTGENTGELFF.

J is TRBJ2-7 and V is TRBV5-4, with D unresolved. Trimming pared 7 bases from V and 4 bases from J, leaving 18 bases between. The CDR3 extends over 14 amino acids. Germline V gene sequence: CDR1 SGHNT, CDR2 YYREEE (reference sequence). The DNA for the CDR3 is TGTGCCAGCCCCTCGGCGGATAGAAAGTACGAGCAGTACTTC. Its translation: CASPSADRKYEQYF.

The chain joins TRBV7-6 to TRBJ2-5; D call uncertain. The CDR3 sequence is 16 residues long. The V end was cut by 5 bases, the J end by 2 bases, with 18 bases between. CDR1 and CDR2 from the germline V gene are SGHVS and FNYEAQ. The CDR3 region is CASSLFHVGRQETQYF. The CDR3 bases are TGTGCCAGCAGCCTGTTCCATGTAGGCCGGCAAGAGACCCAGTACTTC.

The chain employs TRBV5-1 and TRBJ2-7; D is unclear. Germline assignment: CDR1 SGHRS and CDR2 YFSETQ. The CDR3 runs to 12 residues. Between the trimmed V and J ends, which lost 3 bases and 5 bases, there was a span of 9 bases. The CDR3 region is CASSSEGNEQYF. CDR3 nucleotide sequence: TGCGCCAGCAGCTCGGAAGGGAACGAGCAGTACTTC.

CDR3: CSVEDGPSTELYYGYTF. In nucleotides, the CDR3 is TGCAGCGTTGAAGATGGACCCTCGACCGAGCTATACTATGGCTACACCTTC. The chain uses TRBV29-1 and TRBJ1-2; D remains unclear. The V gene lost 0 bases and the J gene lost 3 bases, with 20 bases spanning the gap. CDR1 and CDR2 from the germline V gene are SQVTM and ANQGSEA. This CDR3 has 17 residues.

There are many counts of this clone. The chain couples TRBV7-8 to TRBJ1-1, with D tentatively TRBD1 (5 bases). CDR3 length: 16 residues. Germline V gene data show CDR1 as SGHVS and CDR2 as FQNEAQ. Trimming left V 0 bases short and J 4 bases short, with 15 bases between. CDR3 residues: CASSLAWGTRGTEAFF. The DNA of the CDR3 is TGTGCCAGCAGCTTAGCGTGGGGCACAAGGGGCACTGAAGCTTTCTTT.

The gene calls are TRBV30 and TRBJ2-3; D is ambiguous. Trimming took off 1 base at V and 0 bases at J, with 8 bases between the two ends. Germline-derived CDR1 and CDR2 are GTSNPN and SVGIG (reference sequence). The CDR3 spans 14 residues. The CDR3 protein is CAWSGVGSTDTQYF. Written as DNA, the CDR3 is TGTGCCTGGAGTGGGGTGGGAAGCACAGATACGCAGTATTTT.

This clone was picked up a small number of times. The chain uses TRBV27 and TRBJ2-3; the match to TRBD1 covers 8 bases. The CDR3 contains 14 residues. From germline, CDR1 is MNHEY and CDR2 SMNVEV (reference sequence). Unmatched junction bases numbered 1, after V lost 3 bases and J lost 2 bases. CDR3 sequence reads: CASSLGQATDTQYF. In DNA, the CDR3 is TGTGCCAGCAGTTTGGGACAGGCCACAGATACGCAGTATTTT.

The V and J genes are TRBV27 and TRBJ2-5, with D unresolved. CDR3 length equals 12 residues. The V gene lost 0 bases and the J gene lost 5 bases, with 4 bases spanning the gap. Germline CDR1 and CDR2: MNHEY and SMNVEV (reference sequence). DNA of the CDR3: TGTGCCAGCAGTTTATCGCCGGAGACCCAGTACTTC. It codes for CASSLSPETQYF.

In its sample, this clone was seen many times. The V call is TRBV7-8, the J call TRBJ2-7; D is unresolved. Germline values: CDR1 SGHVS, CDR2 FQNEAQ. V gave up 2 bases and J gave up 3 bases, with 8 bases separating them. The CDR3 runs to 13 residues. The CDR3 region is CASSLSLRYEQYF. The CDR3 coding sequence is TGTGCCAGCAGCTTAAGTCTCCGCTACGAGCAGTACTTC.

The genes are TRBV5-6 and TRBJ1-1, with 10 bases matching TRBD1. V shed 4 bases, J shed 5 bases, and the junction held 8 bases outside the gene matches. The CDR3 runs 15 residues. Germline CDR1 SGHDT, CDR2 YYEEEE. The CDR3 nucleotides are TGTGCCAGCAGCCCGGGGACAGGGGCTGGAACTGAAGCTTTCTTT. Translated, it gives CASSPGTGAGTEAFF.

This sequence joins TRBV5-6 and TRBJ2-3; 8 nucleotides agree with TRBD1. This CDR3 spans 15 amino acids. The germline V gene has CDR1 SGHDT and CDR2 YYEEEE. V shed 5 bases, J shed 0 bases, and the junction held 5 bases outside the gene matches. The CDR3 reads CASRTTGGSTDTQYF. DNA for the CDR3: TGTGCCAGCAGGACTACAGGGGGTAGCACAGATACGCAGTATTTT.

This sequence joins TRBV7-8 and TRBJ2-1; 11 nucleotides match TRBD1. Germline CDR1 reads SGHVS; CDR2 reads FQNEAQ. The ends lost 1 base at V and 4 bases at J; junction bases unmatched: 6. This CDR3 is built from 17 residues. The CDR3 DNA follows: TGTGCCAGCAGCTTAGGCTTGGGACAGGGGGAATACAATGAGCAGTTCTTC. It specifies CASSLGLGQGEYNEQFF.

This clone was counted once. This chain uses TRBV12-5 with TRBJ1-2, with a possible D match to TRBD1 (6 bases). The V end was cut by 2 bases, the J end by 6 bases, with 10 bases between. CDR1 is LGHNT, CDR2 FRNRAP, per germline. The CDR3 has 13 amino acids. The CDR3 DNA sequence: TGTGCTAGTGGTTTGTTTCCAGGGGATGGCTACACCTTC. Protein product: CASGLFPGDGYTF.